The 17 T cell receptor beta chains reported below all come from one sample, sequenced in a study of cytomegalovirus exposure and HLA in healthy donors. PCR employed 60 Vbeta and 13 Jbeta primers. This table comes from immunoSEQ multiplex PCR, and its TCRdb copy is limited to in-frame clones, with some not included. This repertoire shows some 170,000 clones, about four fifths found once; its top ten account for approximately 13%. Sequenced: PBMCs. The source of these receptors is a woman between 45 and 65 years old in good health and CMV-seronegative.

The V gene is TRBV28, the J gene TRBJ1-5; the D gene is possibly TRBD1 (5 bases). The CDR3 is 14 residues long. CDR1 is MDHEN, CDR2 SYDVKM, per germline. The V end lost 5 bases, the J end lost 2 bases, and 10 bases lay between the germline ends. This chain's CDR3 is CASSRPQGNQPQHF. In DNA, the CDR3 is TGTGCCAGCAGTCGACCACAGGGCAATCAGCCCCAGCATTTT.

Concerning this clone itself: The same CDR3 also results from other DNA sequences found in this sample. This sequence joins TRBV7-9 and TRBJ2-5; D not certain. The CDR3 runs to 13 residues. Deletions cut 2 bases from V and 4 bases from J, with 8 bases between. The germline gives CDR1 SEHNR, CDR2 FQNEAQ (reference sequence). The CDR3 is CASSLFPGETQYF. DNA for the CDR3: TGTGCCAGCAGCTTATTCCCGGGAGAGACCCAGTACTTC. The variable domain in full, completed from reference TRBV7-9 and TRBJ2-5, reads DTGVSQNPRHKITKRGQNVTFRCDPISEHNRLYWYRQTLGQGPEFLTYFQNEAQLEKSRLLSDRFSAERPKGSFSTLEIQRTEQGDSAMYLCASSLFPGETQYFGPGTRLLVL.

On this clone: It is unclear where the CDR3 begins or ends on the DNA, so no DNA is shown, and the CDR3 is as TCRdb lists it. The chain uses TRBV5-6 and TRBJ1-5. Both ends counted, the CDR3 spans 14 residues. The germline V gene encodes CDR1 SGHDT and CDR2 YYEEEE. The CDR3 sequence: CASSWGVGAEPRHF.

The chain carries TRBV9 and TRBJ2-7; 12 bases map to TRBD2. The CDR3 has 15 residues. Unmatched junction bases numbered 2, after V lost 3 bases and J lost 1 base. Looked up from germline, CDR1 is SGDLS and CDR2 is YYNGEE. The CDR3: CASSEGLAGSYEQYF. CDR3 in DNA: TGTGCCAGCAGCGAGGGACTAGCGGGTTCCTACGAGCAGTACTTC.

The V call is TRBV5-7, the J call TRBJ1-1; the D gene is possibly TRBD1 (5 bases). TRBV5-7 carries the ORF label, with uncertain function. This CDR3 is built from 15 residues. V was clipped by 3 bases and J by 5 bases, with 17 bases between them. This chain's CDR3 is CASSSGKGLGTEAFF. In DNA form, the CDR3 reads TGTGCCAGCAGCTCGGGTAAGGGGTTGGGGACTGAAGCTTTCTTT.

This clone was counted a single time. The chain employs TRBV5-4 and TRBJ2-4, with TRBD1 identical over 8 bases. With 4 bases clipped from V and 7 bases from J, the junction kept 7 bases outside the gene matches. This CDR3 is 14 amino acids long. Germline CDR1 is SGHNT and CDR2 is YYREEE (reference sequence). CDR3 sequence: CASSDGQGMNIQYF. The CDR3 nucleotides are TGTGCCAGCAGCGACGGACAGGGAATGAACATTCAGTACTTC.

The chain couples TRBV10-2 to TRBJ1-2; TRBD1 agrees at 9 bases. The CDR3 consists of 14 residues. Germline V gives CDR1 WSHSY, CDR2 SAAADI. Germline trimming cut 9 bases from V and 4 bases from J; bases unmatched to any gene: 9. Here the CDR3 DNA reads TGCGCCAGTATACCGGGACAGGGATTCTATGGCTACACCTTC. Its translation is CASIPGQGFYGYTF.

The chain carries TRBV6-6 and TRBJ2-7, with D perhaps matching TRBD2 (6 bases). The V and J ends lost 6 bases and 2 bases respectively, with 11 bases between them. The CDR3 is 13 residues long. The V gene's germline CDR1 is MNHNY and CDR2 SVGAGI (reference sequence). CDR3 sequence reads: CASRAGSTYEQYF. The DNA for the CDR3 is TGTGCCAGCAGGGCCGGGAGTACCTACGAGCAGTACTTC.

This clone came up once. The chain employs TRBV7-9 and TRBJ1-3; the D gene is possibly TRBD1 (5 bases). CDR3 length: 16 amino acids. CDR1 and CDR2 (germline): SEHNR, FQNEAQ (reference sequence). Trimming took 5 bases from V and 1 from J, leaving 15 bases between them. The CDR3 nucleotides are TGTGCCAGCAGCGGCTCCAGGGATCTGTCTGGAAACACCATATATTTT. Its translation is CASSGSRDLSGNTIYF. The variable domain in full, completed from reference TRBV7-9 and TRBJ1-3, reads DTGVSQNPRHKITKRGQNVTFRCDPISEHNRLYWYRQTLGQGPEFLTYFQNEAQLEKSRLLSDRFSAERPKGSFSTLEIQRTEQGDSAMYLCASSGSRDLSGNTIYFGEGSWLTVV.

In its sample, this clone was seen a few times. The rearrangement joins TRBV7-2 to TRBJ2-5, with D perhaps matching TRBD2 (5 bases). The CDR3 contains 14 residues. V was cut by 0 bases and J by 5 bases, with 10 bases left in between. Germline V gene sequence: CDR1 SGHTA, CDR2 FQGNSA. The CDR3 bases are TGTGCCAGCAGCTTAGCGAGGGTTCAGGAGACCCAGTACTTC. This encodes CASSLARVQETQYF.

This clone has just one count. This chain uses TRBV5-4 with TRBJ2-7; 13 positions match TRBD2. The junction had 7 bases not matched to a gene; V was cut back by 4 bases and J by 3 bases. This CDR3 region has 16 residues. Germline V gene lookup returns CDR1 SGHNT and CDR2 YYREEE (reference sequence). CDR3 nucleotide sequence: TGTGCCAGCAGCCCGCGGACTAGCGGGAGCAGCTACGAGCAGTACTTC. Amino acids: CASSPRTSGSSYEQYF.

V gene TRBV4-1 combines with J gene TRBJ1-1; 9 bases match TRBD1. From germline, CDR1 is MGHRA and CDR2 YSYEKL. V shed 0 bases and J 4 bases; nucleotides not matched to a gene: 12. This CDR3 contains 18 residues. CDR3 amino acids: CASSQDTGGKGRVTEAFF. The CDR3 DNA sequence: TGCGCCAGCAGCCAAGACACAGGGGGCAAAGGACGGGTCACTGAAGCTTTCTTT.

The chain is built from TRBV5-6 and TRBJ1-5, with TRBD1 as a possible D gene (6 bases). The CDR3 is made up of 15 amino acids. Looked up from germline, CDR1 is SGHDT and CDR2 is YYEEEE. V lost 1 base and J 3 bases, leaving 11 bases between the germline ends. The CDR3 is CASSLRGGVNQPQHF. CDR3 DNA: TGTGCCAGCAGCTTGCGAGGGGGGGTCAATCAGCCCCAGCATTTT.

There are a few counts of this clone. The chain combines TRBV27 with TRBJ2-1; 8 positions match TRBD2. In germline, CDR1 is MNHEY, CDR2 SMNVEV (reference sequence). V shed 10 bases and J 2 bases; nucleotides not matched to a gene: 4. The CDR3 loop spans 13 amino acids. CDR3 sequence (DNA): TGTGCCACCCTTAGCGGGACCTACAATGAGCAGTTCTTC. It codes for CATLSGTYNEQFF.

This clone was seen only a few times. The J gene is TRBJ2-2, the V gene TRBV11-3; 7 nucleotides match TRBD1. The CDR3 is made up of 14 amino acids. With 5 bases clipped from V and 6 bases from J, the junction kept 6 bases outside the gene matches. The germline V gene encodes CDR1 SGHNT and CDR2 YENEEA. This chain's CDR3 is CASSLDRAAGELFF. CDR3 coding DNA: TGTGCCAGCAGCCTCGACAGGGCGGCCGGGGAGCTGTTTTTT. The whole variable domain, filled in from reference TRBV11-3 and TRBJ2-2, reads EAGVVQSPRYKIIEKKQPVAFWCNPISGHNTLYWYLQNLGQGPELLIRYENEEAVDDSQLPKDRFSAERLKGVDSTLKIQPAELGDSAVYLCASSLDRAAGELFFGEGSRLTVL.

The chain couples TRBV7-2 to TRBJ1-3, with no clear D. V lost 1 base and J 2 bases, leaving 9 bases between the germline ends. This CDR3 is built from 15 residues. The germline gives CDR1 SGHTA, CDR2 FQGNSA. CDR3 DNA sequence: TGTGCCAGCAGCTTAGACGGGGATACTGGAAACACCATATATTTT. Translating it yields CASSLDGDTGNTIYF.

The V call is TRBV5-6, the J call TRBJ2-5; no reliable D call. This CDR3 has 14 amino acids. Between the trimmed V and J ends, which lost 6 bases and 1 base, there was a span of 13 bases. Germline values: CDR1 SGHDT, CDR2 YYEEEE. CDR3 residues: CASTVMGLQETQYF. DNA for the CDR3: TGTGCCAGCACCGTGATGGGCCTCCAAGAGACCCAGTACTTC.